This T cell receptor (beta chain) was captured in a study of metastatic and nonmetastatic thyroid tumors. As for the study in general: For malignant and benign thyroid patients, tumor or nodule tissue and blood were the sources whose repertoires were compared. General study results and limits: Malignant thyroid tumors reportedly exceeded benign nodules significantly in TCR beta diversity, with the difference appearing in blood and tumor.

This clone was found many times. Its cognate antigen is unknown. Patients were all untreated before their thyroid surgery. Per the original data handling: Clinicopathological groups of papillary thyroid cancer showed CDR3 differences that were used to build a distant-metastasis classifier. TCRdb re-called clones via MiXCR from the PCR reads. The V and J calls were not made by the authors but by TCRdb's processing. The data contain 43,000 or so clones, approximately 4.1% of them singletons. V lost 5 bases, J lost 8 bases, and 8 bases stayed unmatched. Germline V gene data show CDR1 as SGHAT and CDR2 as FQNNGV. The CDR3 has 13 amino acids.

Input material: blood. The TCR was taken from a female donor with papillary thyroid cancer or a benign thyroid nodule (not recorded which). Some clones in this sample may be carry-over from other donors' samples. The genes are TRBV11-2 and TRBJ1-2; 7 positions match TRBD1. CDR3 sequence (DNA): TGTGCCAGCAGCGCAGACAGGGCTGGGGGCTACACCTTC. It codes for CASSADRAGGYTF.